Here is one T cell receptor (beta chain) with its context. Its antigen is unidentified. This sample is part of a study of T cells in tuberculosis. Whole-study context: The T cells targeted glucose monomycolate, a mycobacterial lipid, via CD1B. Study-level results: The TCR-beta difference was not significant; alpha differences partly reflected length. Smaller distances to GMM-specific TCRs suggested their expansion in active tuberculosis.

Clones were read by immunoSEQ multiplex PCR, and TCRdb kept only the in-frame ones, dropping some. The sample consists of around 30,000 clones, 90% of them appearing once. On average about 100,000 T cells per donor were immunosequenced. The TCR was taken from a donor under 30 with latent tuberculosis or without tuberculosis infection. The sample consisted of PBMCs.

The CDR3 loop is CASSEAASSARPYEQYF. The CDR3 bases are TGTGCCAGCAGTGAAGCGGCGTCTAGCGCGAGACCGTACGAGCAGTACTTC. This chain links TRBV6-1 with TRBJ2-7, with D possibly being TRBD2 (6 bases). The CDR3 has 17 amino acids. The V and J ends lost 0 bases and 4 bases respectively, with 19 bases between them. Germline assignment: CDR1 MNHNS and CDR2 SASEGT.